The 8 T cell receptor beta chains listed next were all sequenced from one sample in a study of T cell responses to AZD1222 COVID-19 vaccine. The protocol was immunoSEQ multiplex PCR, while the TCRdb copy is restricted to in-frame clones and leaves out a portion. The data contain about 110,000 clones, 92% of them singletons. The sequencing here drew on peripheral blood, taken on day 0 of AZD1222 vaccination. The receptors here all came from an adult in good health.

As DNA, the CDR3 is TGTGCCAGCAGCTTTGGGGATCTGGGGGCCAGCTATGGCTACACCTTC. Amino acid sequence: CASSFGDLGASYGYTF. The chain carries TRBV11-2 and TRBJ1-2; D may be TRBD1 (6 bases). The CDR3 consists of 16 residues. V lost 3 bases and J lost 4, with 18 bases in between. Germline loops: CDR1 SGHAT, CDR2 FQNNGV.

The chain uses TRBV28 and TRBJ1-2; 9 bases align to TRBD1. J was trimmed by 6 bases and V by 7 bases; bases with no gene match: 9. Germline V gene data show CDR1 as MDHEN and CDR2 as SYDVKM. The CDR3 has 14 amino acids. The CDR3 sequence is CASNPGQGINGYTF. The CDR3 region has the DNA TGTGCCAGCAACCCGGGACAGGGTATCAATGGCTACACCTTC.

This chain links TRBV7-2 with TRBJ2-1; D unclear. The germline V gene encodes CDR1 SGHTA and CDR2 FQGNSA. The CDR3 contains 14 residues. Trimming cost V 1 base and J 6 bases, with 10 bases left between them. The chain's CDR3 is CASSLGVLSNEQFF. Here the CDR3 DNA reads TGTGCCAGCAGCTTAGGAGTACTGAGCAATGAGCAGTTCTTC.

This rearrangement joins TRBV12-5 to TRBJ1-5; D not resolved. V lost 0 bases, J lost 2 bases, and 14 bases lay in between. The length of the CDR3 is 17 residues. CDR1 and CDR2 from the germline V gene are LGHNT and FRNRAP. The CDR3 DNA is TGTGCTAGTGGTTTGGTTCTGGACGGGGTCGGCAATCAGCCCCAGCATTTT. As protein: CASGLVLDGVGNQPQHF.

The V gene is TRBV7-6, the J gene TRBJ2-3, with D perhaps TRBD2 (6 bases). The germline V gene has CDR1 SGHVS and CDR2 FNYEAQ. Trimming stripped 0 bases from V and 2 bases from J, with 12 bases between. The CDR3 has 16 residues. This chain's CDR3 is CASSLAGQRATDTQYF. The CDR3, as DNA: TGTGCCAGCAGCTTAGCAGGCCAGCGGGCCACAGATACGCAGTATTTT.

The chain links TRBV7-4 to TRBJ2-1; D may be TRBD2 (6 bases). Trimming stripped 0 bases from V and 6 bases from J, with 18 bases between. Per the germline V gene, CDR1 is SGHVT and CDR2 is SQSDAQ. This CDR3 is 17 amino acids long. CDR3 loop: CASSLAFPGVWVNEQFF. In DNA form, the CDR3 reads TGTGCCAGCAGCTTAGCGTTCCCGGGAGTTTGGGTCAATGAGCAGTTCTTC.

The chain has TRBV18 and TRBJ2-5; tentatively, D is TRBD2 (7 bases). Germline V gene lookup returns CDR1 KGHSH and CDR2 LQKENI. V shed 3 bases and J shed 5 bases, with 10 bases lying between them. The CDR3 consists of 13 residues. The CDR3 bases are TGTGCCAGCTCACCGGGCGGGGGCGAGACCCAGTACTTC. It codes for CASSPGGGETQYF.

J is TRBJ1-5 and V is TRBV20-1; D ambiguous. Trimming removed 3 bases from V and 0 bases from J, with 9 bases in between. Germline V gene sequence: CDR1 DFQATT, CDR2 SNEGSKA (reference sequence). There are 14 residues in the CDR3. CDR3 amino acids: CSASPATSNQPQHF. The CDR3 DNA is TGCAGTGCTAGTCCCGCTACTAGCAATCAGCCCCAGCATTTT.